One sample yielded the 2 T cell receptor beta chains listed below, sequenced in a study of CD8 T cells in ankylosing spondylitis. Each CDR3 protein is one row after TCRdb ran MiXCR on the 5' RACE reads. The sample includes approximately 350,000 distinct CDR3 sequences, around 20% of them seen just once. The sequenced sample consisted of blood, either unsorted or a sorted T cell fraction (not recorded which). These receptors were collected from a male donor with ankylosing spondylitis or in good health (not recorded which).

This clonotype has a handful of counts. This sequence joins TRBV29-1 and TRBJ2-7; a possible D gene is TRBD2 (5 bases). V lost 2 bases and J lost 2, with 10 bases in between. Germline lookup yields CDR1 SQVTM and CDR2 ANQGSEA. CDR3 length: 13 amino acids. The CDR3 is CSVETGVPYEQYF. The CDR3 bases are TGCAGCGTTGAAACCGGGGTCCCCTACGAGCAGTACTTC.

This clonotype came up a few times. The chain links TRBV29-1 to TRBJ2-7; possibly TRBD2 for D (5 bases). Germline V CDR1 and CDR2: SQVTM, ANQGSEA. The CDR3 totals 15 residues. Between the trimmed V and J ends, which lost 5 bases and 2 bases, there was a span of 19 bases. CDR3 amino acids: CSVPFLASQTYEQYF. In DNA, the CDR3 is TGCAGCGTTCCCTTTTTGGCTAGCCAAACCTACGAGCAGTACTTC.